Below, 7 T cell receptor beta chains from the same sample are listed, as sequenced in a study of OX40 agonist ivuxolimab in advanced cancers. Here immunoSEQ multiplex PCR was the method, and the copy in TCRdb shows in-frame clones only, minus some. The sample holds 76,000 or so clones, about 89% seen once. The sample in question was CD4+ or CD8+ T cells sorted from blood, obtained in a trial of the OX40 agonist ivuxolimab. The origin of the receptors is an adult with an advanced solid tumor such as melanoma, head and neck, liver or kidney cancer.

The chain employs TRBV7-3 and TRBJ2-2; D is unresolved. Deletions cut 6 bases from V and 4 bases from J, with 12 bases between. Germline CDR1 is SGHTA and CDR2 is FQGTGA. This CDR3 is 14 amino acids long. This CDR3 reads CASSQTWTTGELFF. CDR3 DNA sequence: TGTGCCAGCAGTCAGACCTGGACCACCGGGGAGCTGTTTTTT.

The CDR3 reads CASSPTDKGATYEQYF. CDR3 nucleotides: TGTGCCAGCAGCCCGACGGATAAGGGAGCAACCTACGAGCAGTACTTC. The V and J genes are TRBV7-9 and TRBJ2-7, with D perhaps TRBD2 (5 bases). CDR3 length equals 16 residues. Germline values: CDR1 SEHNR, CDR2 FQNEAQ (reference sequence). V was clipped by 5 bases and J by 2 bases, with 19 bases between them.

This chain links TRBV28 with TRBJ2-3, with D possibly matching TRBD1 (6 bases). V lost 8 bases to trimming and J lost 3 bases, with 18 bases between them. Looked up from germline, CDR1 is MDHEN and CDR2 is SYDVKM. The CDR3 is 15 amino acids. The CDR3 DNA reads as TGTGCCAGCTGCTCCCCCAGGGGCCTAACAGATACGCAGTATTTT. This codes for CASCSPRGLTDTQYF. Variable domain in full (rest from reference TRBV28 and TRBJ2-3): DVKVTQSSRYLVKRTGEKVFLECVQDMDHENMFWYRQDPGLGLRLIYFSYDVKMKEKGDIPEGYSVSREKKERFSLILESASTNQTSMYLCASCSPRGLTDTQYFGPGTRLTVL.

The chain uses TRBV11-3 and TRBJ1-1; weak D call: TRBD1 (6 bases). V was trimmed by 5 bases and J by 6 bases, leaving 13 bases between them. CDR1 SGHNT and CDR2 YENEEA come from the germline V gene. The CDR3 loop spans 13 amino acids. The CDR3 loop reads CASSAKQGAEAFF. In nucleotides, the CDR3 is TGTGCCAGCAGCGCAAAACAGGGAGCTGAAGCTTTCTTT.

This sequence joins TRBV13 and TRBJ1-1, with TRBD1 matching 7 bases. The CDR3 loop spans 16 amino acids. V lost 8 bases to trimming and J lost 4 bases; unmatched junction nucleotides: 16. CDR1 is PRHDT and CDR2 is FYEKMQ in the germline V gene (reference sequence). CDR3 region: CASPRISTGAATEAFF. The CDR3 DNA reads as TGTGCCAGCCCCCGAATTAGTACAGGGGCGGCCACTGAAGCTTTCTTT.

For the CDR3, the DNA is TGTGCCAGCTCACCGGTACAGCGGGGGGAAGAGACCCAGTACTTC. It encodes CASSPVQRGEETQYF. The chain uses TRBV18 and TRBJ2-5; 9 bases map to TRBD2. This CDR3 has 15 residues. The V and J ends lost 3 bases and 3 bases, in that order; junction bases with no gene match: 5. In germline, CDR1 is KGHSH, CDR2 LQKENI.

The chain joins TRBV7-9 to TRBJ1-1; D not resolved. V gave up 1 base and J gave up 4 bases, with 7 bases separating them. Germline V lookup: CDR1 SEHNR, CDR2 FQNEAQ (reference sequence). The CDR3 has 13 residues. CDR3 DNA sequence: TGTGCCAGCAGCTTAGGAGGAACCACTGAAGCTTTCTTT. Its translation is CASSLGGTTEAFF.